This T cell receptor beta chain comes out of a study of blood T cell repertoires in COVID-19. Overall study: Samples taken during acute and convalescent COVID-19 were collected in the United States, Italy and Spain.

Membership in each cohort depended on participant-reported clinical history. Cohort 3 donors were reported recovered after two negative PCRs, clearance, or symptom resolution. The CDR3 length is 16 residues. Germline V gene data show CDR1 as SEHNR and CDR2 as FQNEAQ (reference sequence). The ends were cut back, 5 bases at V and 10 bases at J, with 24 bases in the middle. Per the authors' pipeline: The authors estimated nucleated cell counts from reference gene primer amplification. Repertoires were generated with immunoSEQ multiplex PCR, while TCRdb's copy carries only in-frame clones and drops some. Clone size and the V and J calls come from that table; the DNA yielded D and trimming. The sample has under 150,000 clones, 65% to 90% seen once.

The sequence came from a woman aged 50 to 60 who had recovered from COVID-19. The rearrangement links TRBV7-9 to TRBJ1-5, with a possible D match to TRBD1 (5 bases). The source material was PBMCs or T cells enriched from blood (not recorded which). CDR3 amino acids: CASSPAGAALSAPQHF. CDR3 DNA: TGTGCCAGCAGCCCTGCTGGGGCAGCTTTATCAGCACCCCAGCATTTT.